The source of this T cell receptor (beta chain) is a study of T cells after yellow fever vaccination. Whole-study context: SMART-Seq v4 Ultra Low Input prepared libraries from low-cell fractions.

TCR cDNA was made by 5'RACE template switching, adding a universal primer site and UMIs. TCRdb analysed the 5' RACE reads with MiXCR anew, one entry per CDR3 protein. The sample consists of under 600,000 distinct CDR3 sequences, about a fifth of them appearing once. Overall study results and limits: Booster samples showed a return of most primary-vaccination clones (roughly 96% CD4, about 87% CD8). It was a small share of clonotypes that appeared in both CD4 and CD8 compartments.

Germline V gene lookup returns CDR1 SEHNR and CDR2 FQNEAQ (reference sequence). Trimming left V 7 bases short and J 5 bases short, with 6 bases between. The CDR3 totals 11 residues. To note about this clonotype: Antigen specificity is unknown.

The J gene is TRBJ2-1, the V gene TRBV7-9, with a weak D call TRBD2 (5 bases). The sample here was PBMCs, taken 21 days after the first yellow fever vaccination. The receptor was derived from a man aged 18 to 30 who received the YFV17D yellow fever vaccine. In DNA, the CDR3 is TGTGCCAGCACGGGGAACAATGAGCAGTTCTTC. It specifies CASTGNNEQFF. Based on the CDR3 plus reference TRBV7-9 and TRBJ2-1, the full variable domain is DTGVSQNPRHKITKRGQNVTFRCDPISEHNRLYWYRQTLGQGPEFLTYFQNEAQLEKSRLLSDRFSAERPKGSFSTLEIQRTEQGDSAMYLCASTGNNEQFFGPGTRLTVL.